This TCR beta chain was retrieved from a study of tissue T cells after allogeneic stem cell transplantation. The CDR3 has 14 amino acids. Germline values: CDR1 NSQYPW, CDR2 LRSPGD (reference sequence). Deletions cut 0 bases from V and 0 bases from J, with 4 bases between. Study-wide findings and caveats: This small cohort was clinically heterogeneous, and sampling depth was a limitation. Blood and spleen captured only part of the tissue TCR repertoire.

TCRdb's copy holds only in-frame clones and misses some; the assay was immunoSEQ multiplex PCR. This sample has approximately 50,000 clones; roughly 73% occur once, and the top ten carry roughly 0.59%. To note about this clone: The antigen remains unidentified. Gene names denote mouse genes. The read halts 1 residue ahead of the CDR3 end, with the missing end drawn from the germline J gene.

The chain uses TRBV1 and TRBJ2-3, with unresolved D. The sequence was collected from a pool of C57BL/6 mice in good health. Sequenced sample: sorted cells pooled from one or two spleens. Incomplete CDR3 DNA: TGCACCTGCAGTGCAGATGACAGTGCAGAAACGCTGTAT. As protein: CTCSADDSAETLY. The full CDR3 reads CTCSADDSAETLYF.